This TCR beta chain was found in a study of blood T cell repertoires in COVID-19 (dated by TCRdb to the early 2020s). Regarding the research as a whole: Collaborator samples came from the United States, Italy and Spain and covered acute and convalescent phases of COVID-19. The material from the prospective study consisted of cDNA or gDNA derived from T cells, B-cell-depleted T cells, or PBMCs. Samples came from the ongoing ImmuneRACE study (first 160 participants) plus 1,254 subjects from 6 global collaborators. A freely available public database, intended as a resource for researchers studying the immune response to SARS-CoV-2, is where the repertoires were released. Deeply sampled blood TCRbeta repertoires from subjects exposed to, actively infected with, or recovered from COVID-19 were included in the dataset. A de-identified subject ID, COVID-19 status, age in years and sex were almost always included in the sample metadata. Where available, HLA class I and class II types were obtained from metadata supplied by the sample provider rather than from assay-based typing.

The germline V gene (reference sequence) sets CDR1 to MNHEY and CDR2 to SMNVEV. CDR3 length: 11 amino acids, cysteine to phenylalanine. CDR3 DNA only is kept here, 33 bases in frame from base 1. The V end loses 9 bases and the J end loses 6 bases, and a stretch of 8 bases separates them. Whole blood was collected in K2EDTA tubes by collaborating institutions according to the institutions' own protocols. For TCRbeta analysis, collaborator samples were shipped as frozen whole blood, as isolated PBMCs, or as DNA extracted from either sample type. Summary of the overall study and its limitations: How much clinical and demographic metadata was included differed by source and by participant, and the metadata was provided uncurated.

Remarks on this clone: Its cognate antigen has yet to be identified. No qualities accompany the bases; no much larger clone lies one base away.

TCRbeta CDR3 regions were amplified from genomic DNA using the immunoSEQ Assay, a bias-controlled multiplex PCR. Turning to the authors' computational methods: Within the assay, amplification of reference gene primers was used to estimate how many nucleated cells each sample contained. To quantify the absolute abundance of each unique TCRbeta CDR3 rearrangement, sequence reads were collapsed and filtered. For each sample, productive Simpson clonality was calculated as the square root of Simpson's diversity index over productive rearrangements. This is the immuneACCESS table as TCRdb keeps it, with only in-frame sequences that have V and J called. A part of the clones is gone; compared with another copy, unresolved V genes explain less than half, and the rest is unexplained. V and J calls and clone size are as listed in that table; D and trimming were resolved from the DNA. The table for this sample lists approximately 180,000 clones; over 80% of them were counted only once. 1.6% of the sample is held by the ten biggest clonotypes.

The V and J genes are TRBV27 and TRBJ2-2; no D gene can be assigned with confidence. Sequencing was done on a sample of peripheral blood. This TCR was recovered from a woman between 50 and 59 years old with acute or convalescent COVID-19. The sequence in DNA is TGTGCCAGTAGTCCTGCCGGGGAGCTGTTTTTT. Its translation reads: CASSPAGELFF.